This TCR beta chain was recovered during a study of response to subunit inactivated influenza vaccine. TCRdb analysed the RT-PCR reads with MiXCR anew, one entry per CDR3 protein. The top ten hold approximately 7.6% of the sample, which has 600,000 to 850,000 distinct CDR3 sequences, approximately 15% seen once. There are a few counts of this clonotype. The receptor was isolated from a man aged 50 to 60 who received an inactivated influenza vaccine. Sequenced material: PBMCs from blood, taken approximately 15 days before vaccination.

CDR3 region: CASSLEGELHNEQFF. CDR3 nucleotide sequence: TGCGCCAGCAGCTTAGAAGGGGAGCTCCACAATGAGCAGTTCTTC. The chain combines TRBV5-1 with TRBJ2-1; D tentatively reads TRBD1 or TRBD2 (5 bases each). V gave up 2 bases and J gave up 5 bases, with 14 bases separating them. Germline V gene lookup returns CDR1 SGHRS and CDR2 YFSETQ. The CDR3 is 15 residues long.